What follows describes a single TCR beta chain. In this sample, this clone turned up once. Its cognate antigen has yet to be identified. Base qualities were left out, and no much larger clone turns up one base away. In total, approximately 700 healthy bone marrow donors made up the cohort. All cohort members were sampled while nominally healthy, although unrecorded immune exposures were likely present. The donor was CMV seropositive and was included in the group of 250 to 300 seropositive cohort members. Each donor provided a peripheral blood sample, and peripheral blood mononuclear cells were used for TCR beta sequencing. Genomic DNA was extracted from the blood cell samples with the Qiagen DNeasy Blood Extraction Kit. The sample is drawn from a study of cytomegalovirus exposure and HLA in healthy donors (dated by TCRdb to about 2017). Some background on the complete study: An earlier analysis of approximately 550 of the donors reported 250 to 300 Gb of sequence data and around 110 million unique TCR beta sequences from roughly 200 million T cells. All discovery cohort repertoires had been generated on a single sequencing platform. The study aimed to test whether signatures of past pathogen exposure could be identified by cataloging public T cell receptors. A later genetic analysis used genome-wide SNP genotypes for about 65% of the roughly 670 donors, treating that subset as a discovery cohort. HLA typing included class I and class II loci at four-digit resolution. An earlier analysis of some 500 of the donors used high-throughput TCR beta sequencing to judge whether each TCR beta V gene segment behaved as functional or pseudogenic. Among about 370 genotyped donors of the cohort, an average of about 240,000 unique TCR beta nucleotide sequences was sequenced per donor, of which roughly 17% were non-productive. The number of typed donors differed by locus: about 629-630 for A, B, C, DRB1 and DQB1; 500 to 550 for DQA1; approximately 600 for DPA1; and some 430 for DPB1. Four or five DR-DQ haplotypes were handled as single units for association and clustering because linkage in the cohort was strong. The study profiled the T cell repertoires of some 610 subjects by immunosequencing and related them to cytomegalovirus serostatus. Alongside the repertoire data, information on donor age, sex, ethnicity and CMV serostatus was compiled. To predict cytomegalovirus infection status, the study combined high-throughput TCR immunosequencing, statistical association of individual TCRs with disease status, and machine learning. Besides the first cohort of 666 subjects, a separate validation cohort made up of 95 to 150 different subjects was used. Approximately 310 gigabases of sequencing data and approximately 84 million unique TCR sequences were included in an early release covering about 600 HLA-typed donors. The genetic ancestry cluster associated with self-reported Caucasian donors included approximately 85% of the roughly 390 genotyped donors. A later analysis re-examined previously published TCR beta repertoires from more than 600 donors and added high-resolution HLA genotyping to investigate patterns of TCR occurrence. Rather than using new phenotypic data, the later analysis identified candidate immune exposures from TCR beta sequences and from how often those sequences occurred across donors.

Results and caveats for the whole study, not just this receptor: An earlier analysis of approximately 540 of the donors showed that most TCR beta V segments appeared in productive rearrangements either about 87% or about 30% of the time, which broadly matched IMGT annotations. Cytomegalovirus status was reported to be diagnosed by the classifier with high specificity and sensitivity in both the original and validation cohorts. A further reported finding was that TCR beta sequences accurately predicted the HLA-A and HLA-B alleles for most subjects in the first cohort. According to a later genetic analysis, donors in an Asian-associated ancestry cluster had fewer N-insertions in productive TCRs than the approximately 690-donor mean. The only immune exposure information available for the cohort was CMV serostatus. In a later analysis, HLA-associated TCR beta chains showed more clonal expansion and lower generation probabilities than non-associated chains that were equally common. A total of roughly 160 TCR beta chains were listed by the study as associated with cytomegalovirus. Most CMV-associated TCR beta chains appeared to be HLA-restricted in a later analysis, and the HLA associations seemed to be driven largely by CMV exposure. Because HLA typing was unavailable for some donors at each locus, only the typed subset was used in association tests. Strong co-occurrence of HLA alleles, especially DR and DQ, made assigning TCR associations to individual alleles difficult. Because counts were too low, around 17 rarely observed V segments, including chromosome 9 orphons, were left out of the earlier analysis of roughly 600 of the donors. In a later analysis, several top co-occurrence clusters were reported to appear linked to parvovirus B19, influenza, CMV and Epstein-Barr virus. A few of the identified cytomegalovirus-associated TCR beta chains were confirmed in vitro to be specific for cytomegalovirus antigens. Across donors, most TCR sequences were observed very rarely, whereas some public TCRs were present in many individuals. Correlated functional status among segregating V segments might reflect linkage disequilibrium, but an unknown experimental factor could not be ruled out. In a later analysis, 15,000 to 20,000 TCR beta sequences were associated with specific HLA alleles at a false discovery rate of 0.05. According to a later analysis, TCR association rates differed among HLA loci, with DRB1 alleles showing the most associated TCRs and HLA-C alleles showing the fewest. V-gene and J-gene trimming of TCR beta chains was associated with a missense DCLRE1C variant in a later genetic analysis, and the association was replicated in an independent cohort. Presence/absence analyses assumed roughly uniform sequencing depth across donors, an assumption that may not hold. According to the authors, the approach could potentially be generalized to other disease states and immunological phenotypes. In this cohort, only TCR beta chains were sequenced, and detectable features were limited by the absence of alpha or paired-chain data. A cluster of highly shared sequence variants was judged likely to represent a technical artifact of the sequencing pipeline.

The library was built by means of the immunoSEQ multiplex PCR assay. The multiplex PCR relied on a mix of 60 forward primers for TCR Vbeta segments and 13 reverse primers for TCR Jbeta segments. Amplification of the CDR3 region of rearranged TCR beta genes was performed with a multiplex PCR assay on genomic DNA. On the Illumina HiSeq System, the amplified TCR beta libraries were sequenced as 87-base-pair reads. The source study handled its data this way. In a later analysis, tens of millions of unique TCR beta chains were counted across the 500 to 850 repertoires, and around 10 million of these chains were shared by at least two donors. To remove PCR and sequencing errors, raw reads were error-corrected and collapsed into unique sequences using a nearest-neighbor algorithm that merged closely related sequences. V, D and J gene segments were assigned by aligning CDR3 sequences to IMGT reference sequences. For a sequence to be retained, at least a six-nucleotide match to both a V gene segment and a J gene segment was required. A rearrangement counted as productive if the CDR3 had no stop codons and remained in frame with V and J, and every other rearrangement counted as non-productive. Following IMGT convention, CDR3 was defined as the stretch from the second conserved V-encoded cysteine to the conserved J-encoded phenylalanine. The earlier analysis of fewer than 750 of the donors excluded sequences that lacked an unambiguous match to a single V gene segment. In an earlier analysis of several hundred of the donors, V segments were called functional above 56.7% productive rearrangements and were called segregating when the between-donor standard deviation exceeded 5%. A statistical classification framework was built for diagnosing cytomegalovirus status from the catalog of TCR beta chain sequences. V and J gene assignment, in a later analysis, came from comparing TCR nucleotide sequences with IMGT/GENE-DB human TR gene sequences. The TCRdist pipeline was used in a later analysis to assign CDR3 sequences and most-parsimonious VDJ recombination scenarios. A later analysis defined each TCR beta chain by its CDR3 amino acid sequence plus V-gene family, and excluded reads lacking a unique V-gene family. As a way to deal with suspected cross-contamination and a sequencing artifact, a later analysis dropped under 600 nucleotide sequences that were highly shared and had low generation probability. In a later analysis, a clonal expansion index was calculated for each public chain from normalized within-repertoire ranks of inferred template counts. Generation probabilities in a later analysis came from a VDJ recombination model fitted to out-of-frame rearrangements, and those results were checked against IGoR. A later analysis scored TCR-TCR, TCR-HLA and TCR-CMV co-occurrence with hypergeometric tests, applying a repertoire-size bias correction to TCR pairs. In a later analysis, false discovery rates were estimated by permuting HLA or CMV assignments 20 times. In a later analysis, co-occurring TCRs were grouped with DBSCAN, and TCRdist sequence similarity was added when clustering was performed within HLA-allele-positive subsets. For co-occurrence clustering, repertoires with fewer than 30,000 or more than 120,000 public chains were excluded, along with roughly five repertoires with anomalous nucleotide sharing. Sourced from immuneACCESS, this table was stored by TCRdb with only in-frame sequences that have V and J called. A share of the clones is absent; for the studies checked, an unresolved V gene accounts for under half, and the remainder has no known explanation. V, J and clone size derive from that table, while D and trimming were established from the DNA sequence. The sample has under 200,000 clones on record, 60% to 85% of them singletons. The ten largest clones capture 2.2% of the sample.

The clonotype was recovered from a man in his fifties in good health and CMV-seropositive. What was sequenced was PBMCs.

Read as DNA, the sequence is TGTGCCAGCAGCTTTAGCGGGTCTGGTGCCGAGCAGTACTTC. Its coded protein is CASSFSGSGAEQYF. Recombination joined TRBV5-4 with TRBJ2-7, and 7 junction bases match TRBD2. Germline trimming: 2 bases from V, 6 bases from J; junction bases outside gene matches: 8. From its cysteine to its phenylalanine, the CDR3 spans 14 amino acids. Of all the DNA, just the CDR3 is kept, 42 bases in frame from base 1. The germline V gene (reference sequence) provides CDR1 SGHNT and CDR2 YYREEE. Reference TRBV5-4 and TRBJ2-7 genes cover what lies past the CDR3, so the full variable domain is ETGVTQSPTHLIKTRGQQVTLRCSSQSGHNTVSWYQQALGQGPQFIFQYYREEENGRGNFPPRFSGLQFPNYSSELNVNALELDDSALYLCASSFSGSGAEQYFGPGTRLTVT.